The next 20 T cell receptor beta chains were all read from a single sample in a study of shared clonotypes between healthy human individuals. CD8 cells classed as naive were CD45RO-negative and positively selected for CCR7, excluding terminally differentiated effector memory CD45RA+ cells. Profiling relied on immunoSEQ multiplex PCR, and the TCRdb table lists in-frame clones only, not all of them. The sample consists of around 2.1 million clones, about 93% of them appearing once. What was sequenced was naive CD8+ T cells from PBMCs. These receptors originate from a man younger than 30 in good health. Some clones in this sample may be carry-over from other donors' samples.

A remark on this clone: Distinct nucleotide sequences in the sample also encode this CDR3. The genes are TRBV28 and TRBJ2-7; 7 positions agree with TRBD1. After removal of 3 bases from V and 2 bases from J, the junction contained 4 bases not matched to a gene. The CDR3 has 14 residues. Germline CDR1 and CDR2: MDHEN and SYDVKM. The CDR3 region is CASSFSGTAYEQYF. DNA of the CDR3: TGTGCCAGCAGTTTTTCCGGGACAGCCTACGAGCAGTACTTC.

The V call is TRBV6-5, the J call TRBJ1-5; perhaps TRBD1 as D (6 bases). CDR3 size: 14 residues. Germline CDR1 is MNHEY and CDR2 is SVGAGI. The V end lost 2 bases, the J end lost 7 bases, and 12 bases lay between the germline ends. CDR3 sequence reads: CASSYREGGQPQHF. CDR3 in DNA: TGTGCCAGCAGTTACCGCGAGGGGGGCCAGCCCCAGCATTTT.

The rearrangement links TRBV4-2 to TRBJ2-1; TRBD2 agrees at 8 bases. The CDR3 consists of 19 residues. Per germline, CDR1 LGHNA and CDR2 YNFKEQ. The V gene end was trimmed by 0 bases and the J gene end by 2 bases; junction bases not matched to a gene: 12. The CDR3 loop is CASSQDPTRAGGAYNEQFF. The CDR3 coding sequence is TGTGCCAGCAGCCAAGATCCTACGAGGGCGGGAGGAGCCTACAATGAGCAGTTCTTC.

V is TRBV11-2 and J is TRBJ1-1, with D hard to call. This CDR3 is built from 14 residues. Trimming shortened V by 2 bases and J by 0 bases, and 7 bases separated the two germline ends. Germline CDR1 reads SGHAT; CDR2 reads FQNNGV. The CDR3 loop reads CASSLYGMNTEAFF. The DNA for the CDR3 is TGTGCCAGCAGCTTATACGGAATGAACACTGAAGCTTTCTTT.

The genes are TRBV7-9 and TRBJ1-2; TRBD1 agrees at 8 bases. Germline V gene lookup returns CDR1 SEHNR and CDR2 FQNEAQ (reference sequence). The CDR3 spans 13 residues. Trimming at V came to 7 bases and at J to 7 bases, leaving 8 bases not matched to a gene. The CDR3 loop is CASTPQDRVGYTF. In DNA form, the CDR3 reads TGTGCCAGCACCCCCCAGGACAGGGTTGGCTACACCTTC. Drawing the rest from reference TRBV7-9 and TRBJ1-2, the complete variable domain is DTGVSQNPRHKITKRGQNVTFRCDPISEHNRLYWYRQTLGQGPEFLTYFQNEAQLEKSRLLSDRFSAERPKGSFSTLEIQRTEQGDSAMYLCASTPQDRVGYTFGSGTRLTVV.

This sequence joins TRBV4-3 and TRBJ2-7; 7 bases are a match to TRBD1. The CDR3 consists of 14 residues. With 4 bases clipped from V and 3 bases from J, the junction kept 6 bases outside the gene matches. Germline-derived CDR1 and CDR2 are LGHNA and YSLEER. CDR3 nucleotide sequence: TGCGCCAGCAGCCCTGGGACAGTGAGCTACGAGCAGTACTTC. Residues: CASSPGTVSYEQYF.

V gene TRBV19 combines with J gene TRBJ2-7, with D uncertain. Germline lookup yields CDR1 LNHDA and CDR2 SQIVND (reference sequence). This CDR3 has 13 residues. Trimming cost V 9 bases and J 0 bases, with 12 bases left between them. CDR3 DNA: TGTGCCAGCAAACAGAGCAGCTCCTACGAGCAGTACTTC. This sequence encodes CASKQSSSYEQYF.

The chain uses TRBV7-9 and TRBJ2-1; D might be TRBD2 (5 bases). Trimming cost V 6 bases and J 6 bases, with 18 bases left between them. The CDR3 spans 15 residues. Germline loops: CDR1 SEHNR, CDR2 FQNEAQ (reference sequence). CDR3 DNA sequence: TGTGCCAGCAGATCACTGGCGAGAGAGGGCAATGAGCAGTTCTTC. Translating it yields CASRSLAREGNEQFF.

CDR3 nucleotides: TGTGCCAGCAGTCGAATACTAGACACTGAAGCTTTCTTT. Translating it yields CASSRILDTEAFF. V gene TRBV27 combines with J gene TRBJ1-1; no clear D. Trimming stripped 5 bases from V and 3 bases from J, with 10 bases between. Per germline, CDR1 MNHEY and CDR2 SMNVEV (reference sequence). The CDR3 sequence is 13 residues long.

This rearrangement joins TRBV7-9 to TRBJ2-5; 10 bases line up with TRBD1. Germline V gene data show CDR1 as SEHNR and CDR2 as FQNEAQ (reference sequence). The CDR3 has 16 amino acids. With 5 bases clipped from V and 4 bases from J, the junction kept 10 bases outside the gene matches. CDR3 amino acids: CASSPRDRGFLETQYF. For the CDR3, the DNA is TGTGCCAGCAGCCCCCGGGACAGGGGATTTTTAGAGACCCAGTACTTC.

The genes are TRBV25-1 and TRBJ2-2; D is uncertain. The CDR3 has 12 residues. V was clipped by 7 bases and J by 4 bases, with 7 bases between them. CDR1 is MGHDK and CDR2 is SYGVNS in the germline V gene. The CDR3 loop is CASTLGTGELFF. As DNA, the CDR3 is TGTGCCAGCACTTTGGGCACCGGGGAGCTGTTTTTT.

The genes are TRBV14 and TRBJ1-1; possible D gene TRBD1, 5 bases. The CDR3 loop spans 15 amino acids. The V end was cut by 3 bases, the J end by 5 bases, with 16 bases between. CDR1 is SGHDN, CDR2 FVKESK, per germline. The CDR3 loop is CASSHREGTGTEAFF. In DNA form, the CDR3 reads TGTGCCAGCAGCCATCGGGAAGGGACCGGGACTGAAGCTTTCTTT. Based on the CDR3 plus reference TRBV14 and TRBJ1-1, the full variable domain is EAGVTQFPSHSVIEKGQTVTLRCDPISGHDNLYWYRRVMGKEIKFLLHFVKESKQDESGMPNNRFLAERTGGTYSTLKVQPAELEDSGVYFCASSHREGTGTEAFFGQGTRLTVV.

J is TRBJ2-2 and V is TRBV30; 7 nucleotides agree with TRBD1. Trimming took 3 bases from V and 8 from J; bases not matched to a gene: 6. The CDR3 extends over 13 amino acids. Per germline, CDR1 GTSNPN and CDR2 SVGIG (reference sequence). CDR3 bases: TGTGCCTGGAGGACAACAGGGGATGGGGAGCTGTTTTTT. This translates into CAWRTTGDGELFF.

The chain uses TRBV7-2 and TRBJ2-2; no reliable D call. CDR3 size: 19 residues. Germline V gene lookup returns CDR1 SGHTA and CDR2 FQGNSA. Between the trimmed V and J ends, which lost 0 bases and 6 bases, there was a span of 23 bases. The CDR3 spells CASSLALSETPAVPGELFF. The DNA for the CDR3 is TGTGCCAGCAGCTTAGCCCTATCGGAAACTCCGGCCGTCCCCGGGGAGCTGTTTTTT.

The chain is built from TRBV5-4 and TRBJ2-7; the match to TRBD2 covers 13 bases. After removal of 4 bases from V and 3 bases from J, the junction contained 4 bases not matched to a gene. The CDR3 consists of 15 residues. The germline gives CDR1 SGHNT, CDR2 YYREEE (reference sequence). CDR3: CASSTGLAGVYEQYF. The CDR3 coding sequence is TGTGCCAGCAGCACTGGACTAGCGGGAGTCTACGAGCAGTACTTC.

This clone is a singleton in its sample. This chain uses TRBV27 with TRBJ1-5; D unclear. Looked up from germline, CDR1 is MNHEY and CDR2 is SMNVEV (reference sequence). CDR3 length: 15 residues. V was cut by 5 bases and J by 4 bases, with 15 bases left in between. CDR3 residues: CASSNNSPGNQPQHF. Here the CDR3 DNA reads TGTGCCAGCAGTAACAACTCTCCGGGGAATCAGCCCCAGCATTTT.

The rearrangement links TRBV4-2 to TRBJ2-2, with 9 bases matching TRBD2. Germline V gives CDR1 LGHNA, CDR2 YNFKEQ. V lost 4 bases to trimming and J lost 3 bases; unmatched junction nucleotides: 15. CDR3 length equals 19 residues. CDR3 in amino acids: CASSPVKIATSGYTGELFF. DNA of the CDR3: TGTGCCAGCAGCCCCGTAAAGATCGCGACTAGCGGATACACCGGGGAGCTGTTTTTT.

The rearrangement links TRBV10-3 to TRBJ2-7; D may be TRBD1 (5 bases). The germline V gene has CDR1 ENHRY and CDR2 SYGVKD. Trimming shortened V by 4 bases and J by 2 bases, and 18 bases separated the two germline ends. CDR3 length equals 16 residues. CDR3 protein: CAISGTLQEATYEQYF. DNA of the CDR3: TGTGCCATCAGTGGGACACTACAGGAAGCAACCTACGAGCAGTACTTC.

The CDR3 sequence is CASSKTSDYQETQYF. The CDR3 DNA sequence: TGTGCCAGCAGCAAGACTAGCGATTACCAAGAGACCCAGTACTTC. The J gene is TRBJ2-5, the V gene TRBV9, with 8 bases fitting TRBD2. Per the germline V gene, CDR1 is SGDLS and CDR2 is YYNGEE. This CDR3 has 15 amino acids. With 4 bases clipped from V and 0 bases from J, the junction kept 5 bases outside the gene matches.

V gene TRBV28 combines with J gene TRBJ2-2; D is tentatively TRBD1 or TRBD2 (5 bases each). This CDR3 has 14 residues. The V gene's germline CDR1 is MDHEN and CDR2 SYDVKM. V gave up 5 bases and J gave up 11 bases, with 18 bases separating them. CDR3 nucleotide sequence: TGTGCCAGCAGTCCGGGGCCCTCCCTCTTTGAGCTGTTTTTT. Protein sequence: CASSPGPSLFELFF.